This T cell receptor beta chain was profiled in a study of low-dose radiotherapy and immunotherapy resistance in tumors. For the study at large: Patients were treated with intravenous nivolumab at 240 mg every two weeks and were also dosed with ipilimumab at 1 mg/kg every six weeks.

As to time point: before trial treatment. Alpha and beta chains were covered, as first-strand cDNA relied on TRAV- and TRBV-specific primers. The TCRs were subjected to amplification over about 19 PCR cycles employing a constant-region primer in conjunction with a V-primer adapter. A single record per CDR3 protein comes from TCRdb applying MiXCR to the reads. The data show tens of thousands of distinct CDR3 sequences, roughly a sixth seen once. With V trimmed by 3 bases and J by 2 bases, 12 bases remained unmatched. Germline assignment: CDR1 SGDLS and CDR2 YYNGEE. This CDR3 is 18 amino acids long. A few counts support this clonotype.

The source of this sequence is a male donor with prostate cancer. Source: PBMCs, taken before treatment. The chain employs TRBV9 and TRBJ1-3; 9 bases map to TRBD1. CDR3 in amino acids: CASSAPPGQGLTGNTIYF. The CDR3 nucleotides read TGTGCCAGCAGCGCCCCACCGGGACAGGGATTAACTGGAAACACCATATATTTT.